The TCR beta chain described here comes from a study of control samples from healthy donors and cancer patients. The repertoire was sequenced with immunoSEQ multiplex PCR; TCRdb's copy has only in-frame clones and lacks some. The sample contains over 100,000 clones, about 88% of which appear only once. The CDR3 runs to 14 residues. Germline V gene data show CDR1 as SEHNR and CDR2 as FQNEAQ (reference sequence). Trimming shortened V by 3 bases and J by 8 bases, and 11 bases separated the two germline ends. Sequenced material: blood. This chain connects TRBV7-9 to TRBJ1-6, with D possibly matching TRBD1 (5 bases). This sequence originates from a man over 45 in good health. CDR3 in amino acids: CASSLGVFDSPLHF. CDR3 DNA: TGTGCCAGCAGCTTGGGGGTTTTTGATTCACCCCTCCACTTT.